These T cell receptor beta chains were read from a single sample in a study of human T cells and chemical hapten exposure. TCRdb itself ran the RACE reads through MiXCR, one entry per CDR3 protein. The table records about 99,000 distinct CDR3 sequences, around an eighth of them present only once. Specimen: whole blood, collected in connection with sensitization to the hapten diphenylcyclopropenone (DPC). The receptors shown here come from a woman aged 40 to 50 with alopecia areata. Some clones in this sample may be carry-over from other donors' samples. The CDR3 runs from the conserved cysteine through the conserved F or W. D genes are given only for firm matches. A clone size is listed for some rows: how often the clone was seen (once, few, many), or a class if it is expanded.

V: TRBV11-2
J: TRBJ1-5
size: NA
D: NA
CDR3: CASSRDSSQPQHF
DNA: TGTGCCAGCAGCAGGGATAGCAGTCAGCCCCAGCATTTT

V: TRBV5-6
J: TRBJ2-2
size: NA
D: NA
CDR3: CASSLFVPPGSLNTGELFF
DNA: TGTGCCAGCAGCTTGTTCGTCCCCCCCGGTTCCCTTAACACCGGGGAGCTGTTTTTT

V: TRBV20-1
J: TRBJ1-1
size: NA
D: TRBD1
CDR3: CSARYGTESRAFF
DNA: TGCAGTGCTAGGTATGGGACAGAAAGCAGGGCTTTCTTT

V: TRBV6-5
J: TRBJ1-1
size: NA
D: NA
CDR3: CASSKQGRNTEAFF
DNA: TGTGCCAGCAGTAAACAGGGTCGGAACACTGAAGCTTTCTTT

V: TRBV20-1
J: TRBJ1-3
size: few
D: NA
CDR3: CSARVVRTGNTIYF
DNA: TGCAGTGCTAGGGTTGTCAGAACTGGAAACACCATATATTTT

V: TRBV12-3/TRBV12-4
J: TRBJ2-6
size: many
D: TRBD1
CDR3: CASSPDRGSGANVLTF
DNA: TGTGCCAGCAGTCCCGACAGGGGCTCTGGGGCCAACGTCCTGACTTTC

V: TRBV7-9
J: TRBJ1-1
size: many
D: NA
CDR3: CASSLAGRGTEAFF
DNA: TGTGCCAGCAGCTTAGCAGGGCGGGGCACTGAAGCTTTCTTT

V: TRBV29-1
J: TRBJ2-3
size: few
D: TRBD2
CDR3: CSVGYTSGTGDTQYF
DNA: TGCAGCGTTGGATATACTAGCGGGACCGGAGATACGCAGTATTTT

V: TRBV28
J: TRBJ2-7
size: NA
D: NA
CDR3: CASSGPGAWEQYF
DNA: TGTGCCAGCAGCGGGCCGGGCGCGTGGGAGCAGTACTTC

V: TRBV28
J: TRBJ2-7
size: few
D: TRBD1
CDR3: CASSFLTGTYEQYF
DNA: TGTGCCAGCAGTTTTTTGACAGGGACCTACGAGCAGTACTTC

V: TRBV19
J: TRBJ2-2
size: many
D: TRBD2
CDR3: CASSIYLAGGPGTGELFF
DNA: TGTGCCAGTAGTATCTATCTAGCGGGAGGGCCCGGAACCGGGGAGCTGTTTTTT

V: TRBV18
J: TRBJ2-1
size: few
D: TRBD2
CDR3: CASSPPQGGSYNEQFF
DNA: TGTGCCAGCTCACCACCGCAGGGAGGGTCATACAATGAGCAGTTCTTC

V: TRBV28
J: TRBJ2-7
size: NA
D: NA
CDR3: CASSSPLYF
DNA: TGTGCCAGCAGTTCCCCCCTATACTTC

V: TRBV6-2/TRBV6-3
J: TRBJ2-3
size: NA
D: TRBD2
CDR3: CASSWTSGRADTQYF
DNA: TGTGCCAGCAGCTGGACTAGCGGGAGGGCAGATACGCAGTATTTT

V: TRBV23-1
J: TRBJ1-6
size: NA
D: NA
CDR3: CASSQTRTEFNSPLHF
DNA: TGCGCCAGCAGTCAAACCAGGACAGAGTTTAATTCACCCCTCCACTTT

V: TRBV4-1
J: TRBJ1-4
size: NA
D: NA
CDR3: CASSRQAARPTNEKLFF
DNA: TGCGCCAGCAGCCGACAGGCCGCGAGACCAACTAATGAAAAACTGTTTTTT

V: TRBV4-2
J: TRBJ1-2
size: few
D: TRBD1
CDR3: CASSPGQGHYGYTF
DNA: TGTGCCAGCAGCCCGGGACAGGGCCACTATGGCTACACCTTC

V: TRBV28
J: TRBJ2-5
size: few
D: NA
CDR3: CASSTRRGRQETQYF
DNA: TGTGCCAGCAGCACCAGGCGGGGGCGCCAAGAGACCCAGTACTTC